The T cell receptor beta chain under discussion was sequenced for a study of T cell responses to AZD1222 COVID-19 vaccine. The study, taken as a whole, reports: Repertoires were sampled only after the peak T cell response. Reportedly, nearly half of unique spike TCRs recognized epitopes outside B.1.351/B.1.1.7 mutations. The donors showed a predominance of white British ancestry and of females, with possible underestimation of clonal diversity.

This CDR3 region has 13 residues. Germline CDR1 reads SQVTM; CDR2 reads ANQGSEA. Losses at the gene ends were 3 bases for V and 7 bases for J; bases not matched to a gene: 3. Produced via immunoSEQ multiplex PCR; TCRdb's table is partial and in-frame only. The sample holds about 130,000 clones, around nine tenths seen once. Regarding this clone: As yet, its antigen is unknown.

The chain recombines TRBV29-1 with TRBJ2-1; 10 bases line up with TRBD2. The specimen was peripheral blood, collected on day 0 of AZD1222 vaccination. The sequence was collected from an adult in good health. The CDR3 loop is CSVEGLALNEQFF. CDR3 nucleotide sequence: TGCAGCGTTGAGGGACTAGCGTTAAATGAGCAGTTCTTC.